This TCR beta chain is drawn from a study of beta chain features in type 1 diabetes. Whole-study results and caveats: Patients and controls would be equally affected if PCR favored shorter templates. The study found fewer insertions and more deletions at VDJ junctions in type 1 diabetes patients. When cDNA is sequenced, cells with high TCR expression could be over-represented. Researchers report that Type 1 diabetes patients had moderately but significantly shorter TCRB CDR3s across all four CD4+ subsets.

Researchers reported sorting CD4+ naive, central memory, regulatory and stem cell-like memory cells via CD45RO/CCR7/CD25/CD127/CD95/CD27. Points on this clone: What it recognizes is unknown.

Every bit of the isolated RNA underwent reverse transcription, so sequencing read expressed TCRB transcripts. Sequencing used immunoSEQ multiplex PCR; TCRdb keeps in-frame clones, though not all of them. The sample gives about 740,000 clones, 13% of which show up once; about 0.02% is in the top ten. The CDR3 length is 15 residues. Trimming shortened V by 8 bases and J by 5 bases, and 21 bases separated the two germline ends. In germline, CDR1 is SNHLY, CDR2 FYNNEI. The material sequenced was naive CD4+ T cells from blood. The chain carries TRBV2 and TRBJ2-5, with D possibly matching TRBD2 (6 bases). This clonotype originated in a man between 18 and 35 years old with type 1 diabetes. CDR3 nucleotide sequence: TGTGCCAGCGGTAGGGACTCCCCCGCCGGGGAGACCCAGTACTTC. Translated: CASGRDSPAGETQYF.